The following is a T cell receptor beta chain sequence with its context. Its antigen is as yet unknown. The sample is drawn from a study of spatial heterogeneity in lung cancer. About the study: Among detected sequences, beta-chain ones consistently exceeded alpha-chain ones in number. General study findings and limits: Tumor T-cell coverage was an estimated 7% or so for alpha and approximately 13% for beta chains. Tumor mutation count correlated with how many alpha and beta TCRs expanded intratumorally.

TCRdb re-called the 5' RACE reads through MiXCR, storing one row per CDR3 protein. The sample consists of about 13,000 distinct CDR3 sequences, 4.5% to 6% of them appearing once. V lost 3 bases to trimming and J lost 5 bases, with 10 bases between them. The CDR3 has 14 residues. Indicated time point: sample taken at primary tumor resection. The donor group consisted of over 60 patients who had untreated, early-stage non-small cell lung cancer. Without sorting, whole RNA was sequenced from tumor, nontumor lung or frozen PBMC. This TCR derives from a female donor with early-stage non-small cell lung cancer. This sample comprised lung tumor tissue, obtained at surgery. The chain carries TRBV12-3 or TRBV12-4 and TRBJ2-2; D unresolved. The CDR3 bases are TGTGCCAGCAGTTTCGTAGCCGGGACCGGGGAGCTGTTTTTT. Its protein product is CASSFVAGTGELFF.